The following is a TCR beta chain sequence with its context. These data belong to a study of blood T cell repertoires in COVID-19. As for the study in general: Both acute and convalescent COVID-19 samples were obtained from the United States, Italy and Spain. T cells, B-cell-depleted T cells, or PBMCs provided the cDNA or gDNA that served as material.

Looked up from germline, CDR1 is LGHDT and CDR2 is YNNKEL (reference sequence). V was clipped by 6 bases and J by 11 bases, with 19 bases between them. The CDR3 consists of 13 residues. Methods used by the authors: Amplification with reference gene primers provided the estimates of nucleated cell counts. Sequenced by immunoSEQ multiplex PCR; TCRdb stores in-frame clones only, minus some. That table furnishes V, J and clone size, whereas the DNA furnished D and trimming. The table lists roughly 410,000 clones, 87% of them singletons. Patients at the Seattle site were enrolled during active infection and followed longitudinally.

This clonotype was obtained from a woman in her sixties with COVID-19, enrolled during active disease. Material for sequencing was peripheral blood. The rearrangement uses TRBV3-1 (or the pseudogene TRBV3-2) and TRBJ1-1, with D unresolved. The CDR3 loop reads CASRGFERGIAFF. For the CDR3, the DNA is TGTGCCAGCAGGGGGTTCGAACGGGGTATCGCTTTCTTT.